This T cell receptor beta chain was documented in a study of shared clonotypes between healthy human individuals. Study findings and constraints: Few donors restricted represented genetic and exposure-history diversity. Approximately 5.1% was the fraction of naive CD4 clonotypes found shared across four donors.

Division of CD4+ cells produced a CD45RA+ naive subset and a CD45RA-negative memory subset. About this clone: The antigen is undetermined. Other nucleotide sequences in the sample specify the same CDR3.

In the original processing: ImmunoSEQ output lacked quality scores and full-length reads, limiting matched filtering. Sequencing used immunoSEQ multiplex PCR; TCRdb keeps in-frame clones, though not all of them. The V and J calls and clone size are taken from that table; D and trimming were inferred from the DNA. In the table there are millions of clones, approximately 95% of which are singletons. This CDR3 comprises 12 residues. Between the trimmed V and J ends, which lost 5 bases and 5 bases, there was a span of 9 bases. Germline CDR1 MNHNS, CDR2 SASEGT. Input material: naive CD4+ T cells sorted from blood. Subset given: CD45RA+ positively selected. The chain employs TRBV6-1 and TRBJ2-5, with D perhaps matching TRBD1 (6 bases). The sequence was obtained from a man aged 18-30 years in good health. The CDR3 spells CASSSRGETQYF. DNA for the CDR3: TGTGCCAGCAGTAGCAGGGGTGAGACCCAGTACTTC.